This TCR beta chain was sequenced in a study of cytomegalovirus exposure and HLA in healthy donors. Study information: Researchers found that about four fifths of a few hundred genotyped donors fell within the Caucasian-associated ancestry cluster. The study's findings and limits: A previous analysis found most TCR beta V segments productive roughly 87% or roughly 30% of the time. In a later analysis, the majority of CMV-associated beta chains seemingly showed HLA restriction.

There were likely unrecorded immune exposures, though donors were nominally healthy when sampled. 60 Vbeta and 13 Jbeta primers were used in PCR. Sequencing used immunoSEQ multiplex PCR; TCRdb keeps in-frame clones, though not all of them. The sample has about 250,000 clones, around nine tenths seen once. Germline lookup yields CDR1 MNHNY and CDR2 SVGAGI (reference sequence). The CDR3 is 16 residues long. V shed 4 bases and J 6 bases; nucleotides not matched to a gene: 12. A note on this clone: Its antigen is unknown.

The receptor's source is a girl aged 2 to 9 in good health and CMV-seronegative. The V gene is TRBV6-6, the J gene TRBJ2-7, with TRBD1 matching over 10 bases. Source material: PBMCs. CDR3 nucleotides: TGTGCCAGCAGTTCGGTCAACGACAGGGGGCTTAGCGAGCAGTACTTC. Residues: CASSSVNDRGLSEQYF.